These 20 T cell receptor beta chains share one sample of origin, sequenced in a study of T-cell reconstitution after alpha-beta-depleted transplantation in children. The TCRbeta library was prepared with unique molecular identifiers. Each CDR3 protein is one row after TCRdb ran MiXCR on the PCR reads. The profile shows roughly 100,000 distinct CDR3 sequences, approximately 5.4% of them singletons. Sequenced here: PBMCs, mostly from graft donor cells, sampled 60 days after TCRalphabeta/CD19-depleted stem cell transplant. The receptors here all came from a female patient aged 2-15 years who had a stem cell transplant for Fanconi anemia, so the T cells may come from the graft donor.

The sample holds many counts of this clonotype. The chain has TRBV7-9 and TRBJ2-7, with D perhaps TRBD1 (5 bases). Germline CDR1 SEHNR, CDR2 FQNEAQ (reference sequence). The CDR3 runs 14 residues. V gave up 3 bases and J gave up 0 bases, with 9 bases separating them. DNA for the CDR3: TGTGCCAGCAGCTTTAGCCAGGGCTCCTACGAGCAGTACTTC. It codes for CASSFSQGSYEQYF.

The rearrangement uses TRBV12-3 or TRBV12-4 and TRBJ1-6; D unclear. The CDR3 consists of 11 residues. V lost 3 bases, J lost 10 bases, and 4 bases lay in between. The CDR3 loop is CASSFGSPLHF. In DNA, the CDR3 is TGTGCCAGCAGTTTCGGCTCACCCCTCCACTTT.

V is TRBV2 and J is TRBJ2-3; D might be TRBD2 (6 bases). CDR3 length equals 17 residues. Germline CDR1 and CDR2: SNHLY and FYNNEI. The ends were cut back, 4 bases at V and 2 bases at J, with 19 bases in the middle. CDR3: CASSGPVSAGITDTQYF. The CDR3 DNA reads as TGTGCCAGCAGTGGCCCCGTCTCGGCGGGGATCACAGATACGCAGTATTTT.

The J gene is TRBJ1-4, the V gene TRBV28, with D tentatively TRBD1 (6 bases). This CDR3 has 16 amino acids. Trimming pared 1 base from V and 8 bases from J, leaving 17 bases between. The germline CDR1 and CDR2 sequences are MDHEN and SYDVKM. CDR3 sequence (DNA): TGTGCCAGCAGTTTATCCCCAGGGGCCGTAGGCGAAAAACTGTTTTTT. This gives the protein CASSLSPGAVGEKLFF.

This clonotype was seen a few times. The gene calls are TRBV28 and TRBJ2-7; D unresolved. V was trimmed by 4 bases and J by 3 bases, leaving 13 bases between them. CDR3 size: 14 residues. Germline CDR1 and CDR2: MDHEN and SYDVKM. CDR3 DNA: TGTGCCAGCAGTTCTCCACACAACAACTACGAGCAGTACTTC. This codes for CASSSPHNNYEQYF.

This clonotype was found many times. This chain links TRBV5-1 with TRBJ2-1; D is possibly TRBD1 (6 bases). Germline-derived CDR1 and CDR2 are SGHRS and YFSETQ. The V gene lost 2 bases and the J gene lost 4 bases, with 13 bases spanning the gap. The CDR3 runs to 15 residues. Here the CDR3 DNA reads TGCGCCAGCAGCTTCGGACAGATGCATTACAATGAGCAGTTCTTC. This encodes CASSFGQMHYNEQFF. The variable domain in full, completed from reference TRBV5-1 and TRBJ2-1, reads KAGVTQTPRYLIKTRGQQVTLSCSPISGHRSVSWYQQTPGQGLQFLFEYFSETQRNKGNFPGRFSGRQFSNSRSEMNVSTLELGDSALYLCASSFGQMHYNEQFFGPGTRLTVL.

The chain recombines TRBV5-4 with TRBJ2-7; 7 bases align to TRBD1. The V gene end was trimmed by 4 bases and the J gene end by 4 bases; junction bases not matched to a gene: 14. CDR3 size: 16 residues. CDR1 and CDR2 from the germline V gene are SGHNT and YYREEE (reference sequence). CDR3 region: CASSGAKTGNLYEQYF. The CDR3 DNA reads as TGTGCCAGCAGCGGAGCCAAGACAGGGAATTTATACGAGCAGTACTTC.

This clonotype was counted at least ten times. In nucleotides, the CDR3 is TGCAGTGCATGGACTTTTGGCTACACCTTC. Translating gives CSAWTFGYTF. The rearrangement uses TRBV20-1 and TRBJ1-2, with D hard to call. Trimming took off 6 bases at V and 7 bases at J, with 9 bases between the two ends. The germline gives CDR1 DFQATT, CDR2 SNEGSKA (reference sequence). The CDR3 sequence is 10 residues long.

This clonotype has just one count. The gene calls are TRBV16 and TRBJ2-3; 13 bases align to TRBD2. The germline V gene encodes CDR1 KGHSY and CDR2 FQNENV. The CDR3 extends over 15 amino acids. Losses at the gene ends were 5 bases for V and 9 bases for J; bases not matched to a gene: 8. The CDR3 DNA follows: TGTGCCAGCAGCTCCAGGACTAGCGGGGGCCCCACGCAGTATTTT. Translating it yields CASSSRTSGGPTQYF.

The rearrangement links TRBV20-1 to TRBJ2-7; tentatively, D is TRBD2 (5 bases). Trimming stripped 0 bases from V and 1 base from J, with 10 bases between. The CDR3 sequence is 14 residues long. CDR1 and CDR2 (germline): DFQATT, SNEGSKA (reference sequence). The CDR3 reads CSARDIAKSYEQYF. The CDR3 bases are TGCAGTGCTAGAGATATAGCGAAATCCTACGAGCAGTACTTC.

This chain connects TRBV20-1 to TRBJ2-7, with 9 bases lining up with TRBD2. The CDR3 has 17 amino acids. V was pared by 6 bases and J by 0 bases, with 15 bases of the junction left unmatched. Germline-derived CDR1 and CDR2 are DFQATT and SNEGSKA (reference sequence). The CDR3 DNA sequence: TGCAGTGCACTTCCGGGTATAGCGGGAGCCTACTCCTACGAGCAGTACTTC. Translating gives CSALPGIAGAYSYEQYF.

A few counts support this clonotype. This chain joins TRBV10-3 and TRBJ1-2, with 8 bases lining up with TRBD1. Germline V gene data show CDR1 as ENHRY and CDR2 as SYGVKD. The ends lost 6 bases at V and 3 bases at J; junction bases unmatched: 6. The CDR3 runs to 14 residues. The CDR3 sequence is CAISPTGADYGYTF. The CDR3 bases are TGTGCCATCAGCCCGACAGGGGCGGACTATGGCTACACCTTC.

This clonotype has ten or more counts. The chain links TRBV29-1 to TRBJ2-3; D might be TRBD2 (6 bases). Trimming removed 6 bases from V and 3 bases from J, with 16 bases in between. The CDR3 sequence is 14 residues long. Germline V lookup: CDR1 SQVTM, CDR2 ANQGSEA. As DNA, the CDR3 is TGCAGCGTGGGGGGACGGAGAAGAACAGATACGCAGTATTTT. This sequence encodes CSVGGRRRTDTQYF.

This clonotype turned up a few times. CDR3 in amino acids: CASSTTPREPQHF. CDR3 nucleotides: TGTGCCAGTAGTACTACCCCGAGGGAGCCCCAGCATTTT. This sequence joins TRBV19 and TRBJ1-5; D unclear. The CDR3 contains 13 residues. Germline CDR1 LNHDA, CDR2 SQIVND (reference sequence). V lost 4 bases and J lost 8, with 12 bases in between.

The chain joins TRBV28 to TRBJ2-1; no firm D call. Germline-derived CDR1 and CDR2 are MDHEN and SYDVKM. This CDR3 region has 14 residues. The germline V and J ends were trimmed by 1 base and 5 bases, with 9 bases remaining between them. This CDR3 reads CASSLLTRDNEQFF. The CDR3, as DNA: TGTGCCAGCAGTTTATTGACGCGCGACAATGAGCAGTTCTTC.

This clonotype was seen ten or more times. The chain is built from TRBV9 and TRBJ2-1, with TRBD2 matching 10 bases. Germline V gene sequence: CDR1 SGDLS, CDR2 YYNGEE. Germline trimming cut 0 bases from V and 5 bases from J; bases unmatched to any gene: 8. The CDR3 is made up of 17 amino acids. This CDR3 reads CASSVVAGGLSHNEQFF. CDR3 nucleotides: TGTGCCAGCAGCGTAGTAGCGGGAGGTCTTTCGCACAATGAGCAGTTCTTC.

This clonotype has ten or more counts. Germline is not matched at one junction end, which may reflect a read error. The chain is built from TRBV12-3 or TRBV12-4 and TRBJ2-3; perhaps TRBD1 as D (5 bases). The CDR3 spans 14 residues. This chain's CDR3 is CASSFDRSTDTQYF. As DNA, the CDR3 is TGTGCCAGTAGTTTTGACAGAAGCACAGATACGCAGTATTTT.

This clonotype was seen at least ten times. This rearrangement joins TRBV6-1 to TRBJ2-3; 12 positions agree with TRBD2. Unmatched junction bases numbered 6, after V lost 5 bases and J lost 6 bases. The CDR3 covers 15 residues. CDR1 is MNHNS and CDR2 is SASEGT in the germline V gene. The chain's CDR3 is CASSTRLAGADTQYF. For the CDR3, the DNA is TGTGCCAGCAGTACCCGACTAGCGGGAGCCGATACGCAGTATTTT.

This chain joins TRBV20-1 and TRBJ2-7; TRBD1 might be the D (5 bases). V lost 2 bases and J lost 6, with 20 bases in between. This CDR3 has 15 amino acids. CDR1 and CDR2 from the germline V gene are DFQATT and SNEGSKA (reference sequence). The CDR3 nucleotides are TGCAGTGCTAGACTGCCAGGGAATAGTCCTAGCGAGCAGTACTTC. This sequence encodes CSARLPGNSPSEQYF.

The table lists this clonotype with a few counts. The V and J genes are TRBV7-3 and TRBJ2-1; weak D call: TRBD1 (6 bases). Per the germline V gene, CDR1 is SGHTA and CDR2 is FQGTGA. V was shortened by 7 bases and J by 0 bases, with 19 bases between the two germline ends. CDR3 size: 17 residues. CDR3 DNA sequence: TGTGCCAGCATCCTTTTCAGGGGCTTAAGCTCCTACAATGAGCAGTTCTTC. Translation: CASILFRGLSSYNEQFF.